This record covers a single T cell receptor beta chain. Study processing details: Amplification of reference gene primers provided the estimated nucleated cell counts. Sequenced by immunoSEQ multiplex PCR; TCRdb stores in-frame clones only, minus some. V, J and clone size were drawn from that table, and D and trimming were deduced from the DNA. The top ten clones hold 0.6% to 0.9% of a sample with nearly 200,000 clones, roughly nine tenths of them seen once. The CDR3 has 13 amino acids. The germline CDR1 and CDR2 sequences are SQVTM and ANQGSEA. The V and J ends lost 6 bases and 3 bases, in that order; junction bases with no gene match: 7. The data belong to a study of blood T cell repertoires in COVID-19. On the study more broadly: The United States, Italy and Spain provided the acute and convalescent COVID-19 samples. Nucleic acid was either cDNA or gDNA, and it came from T cells, B-cell-depleted T cells, or PBMCs.

Sample: peripheral blood. The clonotype originates from a woman between 65 and 79 years old with acute or convalescent COVID-19. The V call is TRBV29-1, the J call TRBJ2-7; the match to TRBD2 covers 8 bases. The CDR3 DNA sequence: TGCAGCGTCGGGTTGACTAGCGACTACGAGCAGTACTTC. Translating it yields CSVGLTSDYEQYF.